This T cell receptor beta chain was sequenced during a study of T cells in Graves' hyperthyroidism and ophthalmopathy. Study-level background: Any treatment followed the collection of peripheral blood at initial diagnosis. The study, taken as a whole, reports: Expanded thyroid clonotypes (above 0.001) were mostly also found in blood. Separation of ophthalmopathy from stable hyperthyroidism was achieved by a 13 V-J model.

This clonotype was seen repeatedly, ten times or more. Its target is not known. Clinical symptoms, serum thyroxine, TRAb, thyroid ultrasound and orbital computed tomography established diagnosis. There are 16 residues in the CDR3. After removal of 7 bases from V and 7 bases from J, the junction contained 19 bases not matched to a gene. Looked up from germline, CDR1 is MNHEY and CDR2 is SVGEGT. TCR beta CDR3 region amplification was performed from RNA transcripts. Researchers ran a first-round RT-PCR on the TCR CDR3 using the HTBI primer set. MiXCR, applied by TCRdb to the multiplex PCR reads, yields one record per CDR3 protein. The sample includes about 290,000 distinct CDR3 sequences, over 15% of them seen just once.

This sequence joins TRBV6-2 or TRBV6-3 and TRBJ2-7; 7 positions agree with TRBD1. The TCR was taken from a woman aged 60 to 75 with Graves' ophthalmopathy. What was sequenced was blood. The CDR3: CASTKQRTGATGEQYF. Here the CDR3 DNA reads TGTGCCAGCACCAAGCAAAGGACAGGCGCTACGGGTGAGCAGTACTTC.